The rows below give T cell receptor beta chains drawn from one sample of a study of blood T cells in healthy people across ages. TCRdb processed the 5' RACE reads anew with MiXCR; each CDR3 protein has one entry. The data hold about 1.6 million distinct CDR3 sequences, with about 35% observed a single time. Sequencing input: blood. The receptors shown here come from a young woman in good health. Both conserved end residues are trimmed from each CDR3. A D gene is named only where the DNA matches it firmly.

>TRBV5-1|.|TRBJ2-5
ASSLVGGAGWKPNQETQY
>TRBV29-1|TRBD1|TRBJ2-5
SVEVDRAETQY
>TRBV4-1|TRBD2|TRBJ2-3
ASSRIPTSGGAGTQY
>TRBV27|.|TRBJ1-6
ASMGGRDSPLH
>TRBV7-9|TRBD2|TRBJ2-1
ASSLVGLEQF
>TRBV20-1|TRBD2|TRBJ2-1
SASGRGYNEQF
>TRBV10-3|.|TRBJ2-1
AIGDFLGSSNEQF
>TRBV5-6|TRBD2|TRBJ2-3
ASSSLLDVGGPPDTQY
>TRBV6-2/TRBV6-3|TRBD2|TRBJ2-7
ASTRGAYEQY
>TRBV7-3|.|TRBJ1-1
ASSLSRGNTEAF
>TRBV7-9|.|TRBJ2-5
ASSLVGWWETQY
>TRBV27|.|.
ASSLSYGAYEQY
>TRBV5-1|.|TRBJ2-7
ASSWRQNYEQY
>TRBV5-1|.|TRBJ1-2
ASSAALSYGYT
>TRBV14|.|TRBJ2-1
ASSRGLTRGNEQF
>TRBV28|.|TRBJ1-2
ASSLLDPRGYT
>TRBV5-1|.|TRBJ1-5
ASSREPGSNQPQH
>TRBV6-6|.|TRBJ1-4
ASSSLRAEKLF
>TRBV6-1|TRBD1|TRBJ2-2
ATRDSHVTGELF
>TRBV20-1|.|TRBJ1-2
SARGTDAYGYT
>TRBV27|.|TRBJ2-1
ASSPAVRWDEQF
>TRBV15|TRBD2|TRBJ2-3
ATSREDNPLAGGSDAQY
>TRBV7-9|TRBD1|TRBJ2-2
ASTPPGQGATGELF
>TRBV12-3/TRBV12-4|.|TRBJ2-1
ASSFFQGSGNEQF
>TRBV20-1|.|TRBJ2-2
SASRLGTVGTGELF
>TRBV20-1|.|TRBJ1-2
SASARSYGYT
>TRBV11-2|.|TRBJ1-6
ASSLRGYRTVSMGDNSPLH
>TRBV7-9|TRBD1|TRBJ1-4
ASSEDTGQLQNLF
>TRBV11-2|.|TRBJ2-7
ASSLSSNEQY
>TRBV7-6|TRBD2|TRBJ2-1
ASSLALLAGGKDNEQF
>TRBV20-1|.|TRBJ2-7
SAQGEGAYEQY
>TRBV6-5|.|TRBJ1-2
ASRRDTTELGYT
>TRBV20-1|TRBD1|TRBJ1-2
SAEYRDRGGYT
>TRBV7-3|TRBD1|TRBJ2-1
ASSQDRTNEQF
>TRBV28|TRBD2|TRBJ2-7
ASQREEQY
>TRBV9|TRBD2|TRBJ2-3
ASSVASGARDTQY
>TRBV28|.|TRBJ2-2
ASSLDHGELF
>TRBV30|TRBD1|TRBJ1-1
AFRTGRVEAF
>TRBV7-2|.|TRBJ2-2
ASSLSARLNTGELF
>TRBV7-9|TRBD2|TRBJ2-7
ASSRLAGDWGQY
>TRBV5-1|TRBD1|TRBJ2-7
ASSGTGGLYEQY